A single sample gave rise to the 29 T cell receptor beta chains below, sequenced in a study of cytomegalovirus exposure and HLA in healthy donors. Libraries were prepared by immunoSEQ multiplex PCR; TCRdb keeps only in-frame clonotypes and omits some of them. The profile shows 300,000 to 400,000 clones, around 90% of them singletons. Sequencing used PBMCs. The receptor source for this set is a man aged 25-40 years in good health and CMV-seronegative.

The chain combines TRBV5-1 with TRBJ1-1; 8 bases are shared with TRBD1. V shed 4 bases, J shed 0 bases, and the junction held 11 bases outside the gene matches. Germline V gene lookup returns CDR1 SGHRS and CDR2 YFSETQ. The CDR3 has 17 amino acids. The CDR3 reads CASSGDRGPNMNTEAFF. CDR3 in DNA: TGCGCCAGCAGCGGCGACAGGGGCCCTAACATGAACACTGAAGCTTTCTTT.

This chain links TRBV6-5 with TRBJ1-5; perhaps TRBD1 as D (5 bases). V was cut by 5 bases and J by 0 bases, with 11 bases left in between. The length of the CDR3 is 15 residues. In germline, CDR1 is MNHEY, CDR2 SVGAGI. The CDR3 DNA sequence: TGTGCCAGCAGTCCCCAGGGATATAGCAATCAGCCCCAGCATTTT. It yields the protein CASSPQGYSNQPQHF.

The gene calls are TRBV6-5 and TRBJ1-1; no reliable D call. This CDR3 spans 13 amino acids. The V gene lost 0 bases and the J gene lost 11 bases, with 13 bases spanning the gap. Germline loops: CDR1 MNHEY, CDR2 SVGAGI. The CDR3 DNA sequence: TGTGCCAGCAGTTACTCAGGCCCAACGAGGGCTTTCTTT. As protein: CASSYSGPTRAFF.

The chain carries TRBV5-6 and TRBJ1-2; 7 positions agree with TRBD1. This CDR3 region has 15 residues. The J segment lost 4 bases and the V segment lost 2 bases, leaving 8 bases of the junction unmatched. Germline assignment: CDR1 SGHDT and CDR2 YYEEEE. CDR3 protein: CASSLPGQITYGYTF. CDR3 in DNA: TGTGCCAGCAGCTTACCGGGACAGATTACCTATGGCTACACCTTC.

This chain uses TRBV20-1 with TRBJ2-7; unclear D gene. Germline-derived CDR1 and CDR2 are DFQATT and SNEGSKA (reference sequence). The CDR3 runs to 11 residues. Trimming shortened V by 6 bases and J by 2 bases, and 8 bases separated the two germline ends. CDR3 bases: TGCAGTGCATGGGCCGCCTACGAGCAGTACTTC. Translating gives CSAWAAYEQYF.

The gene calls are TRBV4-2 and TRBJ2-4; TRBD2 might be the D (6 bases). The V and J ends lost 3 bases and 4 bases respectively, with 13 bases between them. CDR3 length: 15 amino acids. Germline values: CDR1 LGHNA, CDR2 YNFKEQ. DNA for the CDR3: TGTGCCAGCAGCCACCCGGGCGGGGCGAAAAACATTCAGTACTTC. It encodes CASSHPGGAKNIQYF.

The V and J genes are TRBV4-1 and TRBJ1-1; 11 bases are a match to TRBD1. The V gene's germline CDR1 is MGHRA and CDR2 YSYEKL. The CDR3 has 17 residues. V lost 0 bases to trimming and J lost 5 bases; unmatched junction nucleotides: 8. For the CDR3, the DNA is TGCGCCAGCAGCCAAGAGGGGACAGGGGGTAGGTCGACTGAAGCTTTCTTT. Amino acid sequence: CASSQEGTGGRSTEAFF.

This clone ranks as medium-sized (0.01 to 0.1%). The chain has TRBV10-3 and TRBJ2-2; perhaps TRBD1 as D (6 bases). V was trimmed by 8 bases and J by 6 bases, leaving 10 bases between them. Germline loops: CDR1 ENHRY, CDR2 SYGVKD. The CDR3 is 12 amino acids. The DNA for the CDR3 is TGTGCCATCCGCGAGGGGGCCGGGGAGCTGTTTTTT. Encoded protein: CAIREGAGELFF.

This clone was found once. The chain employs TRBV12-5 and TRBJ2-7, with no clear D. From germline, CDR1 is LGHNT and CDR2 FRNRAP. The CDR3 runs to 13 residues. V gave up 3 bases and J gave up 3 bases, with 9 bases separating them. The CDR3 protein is CASGFGVSYEQYF. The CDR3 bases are TGTGCTAGTGGTTTTGGTGTGAGCTACGAGCAGTACTTC.

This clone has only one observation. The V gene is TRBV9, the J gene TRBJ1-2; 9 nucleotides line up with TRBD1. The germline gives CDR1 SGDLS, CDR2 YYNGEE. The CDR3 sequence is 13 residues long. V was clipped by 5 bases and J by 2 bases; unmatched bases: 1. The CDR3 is CASSGTGNYGYTF. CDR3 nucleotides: TGTGCCAGCAGTGGGACAGGGAACTATGGCTACACCTTC. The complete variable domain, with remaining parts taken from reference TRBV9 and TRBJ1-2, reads DSGVTQTPKHLITATGQRVTLRCSPRSGDLSVYWYQQSLDQGLQFLIQYYNGEERAKGNILERFSAQQFPDLHSELNLSSLELGDSALYFCASSGTGNYGYTFGSGTRLTVV.

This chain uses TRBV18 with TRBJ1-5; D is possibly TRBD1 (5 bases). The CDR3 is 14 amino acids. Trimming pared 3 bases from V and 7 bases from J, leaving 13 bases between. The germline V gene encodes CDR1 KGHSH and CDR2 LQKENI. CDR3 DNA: TGTGCCAGCTCACCCCAAACGGGGGAACAGCCCCAGCATTTT. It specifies CASSPQTGEQPQHF.

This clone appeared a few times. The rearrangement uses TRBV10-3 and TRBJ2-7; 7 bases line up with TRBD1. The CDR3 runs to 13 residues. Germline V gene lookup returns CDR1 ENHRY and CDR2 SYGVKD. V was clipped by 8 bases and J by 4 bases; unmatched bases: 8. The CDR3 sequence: CAIGVGQTYEQYF. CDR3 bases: TGTGCCATCGGTGTGGGACAGACTTACGAGCAGTACTTC.

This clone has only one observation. The CDR3 DNA is TGTGCCAGTAGTATGGAAGAAACCAGGACAGGTCTTTCAGAACGGGAGCTGTTTTTT. This translates into CASSMEETRTGLSERELFF. This rearrangement joins TRBV19 to TRBJ2-2; 7 bases map to TRBD1. The J segment lost 9 bases and the V segment lost 3 bases, leaving 22 bases of the junction unmatched. This CDR3 has 19 amino acids. Germline V gene sequence: CDR1 LNHDA, CDR2 SQIVND (reference sequence).

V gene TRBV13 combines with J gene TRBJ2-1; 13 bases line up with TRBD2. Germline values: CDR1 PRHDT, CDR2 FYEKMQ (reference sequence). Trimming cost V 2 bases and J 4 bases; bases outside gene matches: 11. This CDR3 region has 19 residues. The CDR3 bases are TGTGCCAGCAGCTTAACACCGGGCTCGACTAGCGGGGGGTACAATGAGCAGTTCTTC. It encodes CASSLTPGSTSGGYNEQFF.

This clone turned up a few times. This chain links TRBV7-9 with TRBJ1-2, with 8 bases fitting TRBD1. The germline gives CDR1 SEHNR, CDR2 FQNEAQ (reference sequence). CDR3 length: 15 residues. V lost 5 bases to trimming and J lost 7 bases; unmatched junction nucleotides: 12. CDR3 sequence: CASSQRDWTGSGYTF. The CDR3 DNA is TGTGCCAGCAGCCAAAGAGACTGGACAGGGAGTGGCTACACCTTC.

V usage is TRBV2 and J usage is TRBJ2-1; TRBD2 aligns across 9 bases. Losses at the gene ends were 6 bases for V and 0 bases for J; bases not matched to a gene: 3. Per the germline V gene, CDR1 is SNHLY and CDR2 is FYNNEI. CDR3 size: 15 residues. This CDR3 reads CASSLAGSSYNEQFF. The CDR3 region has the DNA TGTGCCAGCAGCCTAGCGGGGAGCTCCTACAATGAGCAGTTCTTC.

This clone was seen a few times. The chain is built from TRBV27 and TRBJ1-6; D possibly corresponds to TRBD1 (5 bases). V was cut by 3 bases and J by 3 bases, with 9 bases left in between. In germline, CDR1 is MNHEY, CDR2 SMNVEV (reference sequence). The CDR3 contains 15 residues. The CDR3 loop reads CASSLVGGYNSPLHF. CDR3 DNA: TGTGCCAGCAGTTTGGTGGGGGGCTATAATTCACCCCTCCACTTT.

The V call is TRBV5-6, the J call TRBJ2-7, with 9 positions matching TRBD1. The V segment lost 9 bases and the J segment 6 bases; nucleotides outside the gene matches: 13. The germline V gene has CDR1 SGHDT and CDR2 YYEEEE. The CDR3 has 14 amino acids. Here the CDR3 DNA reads TGTGCCACCGAAAACCGGGACAGGGCCCTCGAGCAGTACTTC. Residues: CATENRDRALEQYF.

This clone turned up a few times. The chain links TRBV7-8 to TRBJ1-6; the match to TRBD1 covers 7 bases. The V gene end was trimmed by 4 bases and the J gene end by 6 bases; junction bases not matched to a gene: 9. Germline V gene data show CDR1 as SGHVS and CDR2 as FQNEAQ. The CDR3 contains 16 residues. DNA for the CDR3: TGTGCCAGCAGCTCCGCAGGGGGTAGCAGTAATTCACCCCTCCACTTT. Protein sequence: CASSSAGGSSNSPLHF.

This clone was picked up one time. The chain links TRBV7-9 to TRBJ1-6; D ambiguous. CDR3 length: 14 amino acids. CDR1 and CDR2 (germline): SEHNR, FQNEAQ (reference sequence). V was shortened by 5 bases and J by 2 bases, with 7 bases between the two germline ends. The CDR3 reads CASSLQAYNSPLHF. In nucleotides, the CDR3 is TGTGCCAGCAGCCTTCAGGCCTATAATTCACCCCTCCACTTT.

CDR3 sequence reads: CSVKPGGTNTGELFF. CDR3 DNA: TGCAGCGTAAAACCGGGGGGGACGAACACCGGGGAGCTGTTTTTT. The chain is built from TRBV29-1 and TRBJ2-2, with 8 nucleotides matching TRBD2. The V and J ends lost 6 bases and 0 bases, in that order; junction bases with no gene match: 6. This CDR3 is 15 amino acids long. The germline gives CDR1 SQVTM, CDR2 ANQGSEA.

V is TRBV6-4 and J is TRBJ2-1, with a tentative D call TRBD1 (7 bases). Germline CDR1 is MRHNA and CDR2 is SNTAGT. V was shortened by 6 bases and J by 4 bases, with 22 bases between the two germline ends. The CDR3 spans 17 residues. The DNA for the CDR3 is TGTGCCAGCAGCCCCGGCCAGGGGGGCCCACAGTACAATGAGCAGTTCTTC. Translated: CASSPGQGGPQYNEQFF.

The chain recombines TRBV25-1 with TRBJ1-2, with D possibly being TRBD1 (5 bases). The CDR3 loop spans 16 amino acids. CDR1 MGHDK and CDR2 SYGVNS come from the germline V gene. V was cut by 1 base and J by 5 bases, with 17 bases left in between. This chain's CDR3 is CASSESGGGVEYGYTF. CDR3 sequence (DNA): TGTGCCAGCAGTGAATCCGGGGGGGGAGTTGAATATGGCTACACCTTC.

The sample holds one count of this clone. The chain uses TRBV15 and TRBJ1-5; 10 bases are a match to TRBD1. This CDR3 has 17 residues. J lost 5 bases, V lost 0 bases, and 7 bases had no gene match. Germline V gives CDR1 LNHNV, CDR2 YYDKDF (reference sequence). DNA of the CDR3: TGTGCCACCAGCAGAGACCCGGGGGACAGGGGTTATCAGCCCCAGCATTTT. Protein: CATSRDPGDRGYQPQHF.

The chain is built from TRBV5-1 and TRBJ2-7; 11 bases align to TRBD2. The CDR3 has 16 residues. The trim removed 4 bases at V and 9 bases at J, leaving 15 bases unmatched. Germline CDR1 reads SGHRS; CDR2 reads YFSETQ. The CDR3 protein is CASSLDTSGGLTTQYF. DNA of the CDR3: TGCGCCAGCAGCCTGGATACTAGCGGGGGCTTAACTACGCAGTACTTC.

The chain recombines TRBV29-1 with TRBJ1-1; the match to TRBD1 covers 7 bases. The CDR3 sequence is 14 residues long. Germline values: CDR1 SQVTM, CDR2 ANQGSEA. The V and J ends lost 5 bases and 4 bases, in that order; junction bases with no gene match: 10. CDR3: CSVSGTANITEAFF. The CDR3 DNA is TGCAGCGTTTCCGGGACAGCAAACATCACTGAAGCTTTCTTT.

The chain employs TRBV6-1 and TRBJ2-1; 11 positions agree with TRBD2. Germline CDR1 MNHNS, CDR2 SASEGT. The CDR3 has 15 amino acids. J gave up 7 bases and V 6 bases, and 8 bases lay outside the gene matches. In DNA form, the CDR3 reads TGTGCCAGCAGGCCGGGACTAGCGGTGGAAAATGAGCAGTTCTTC. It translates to CASRPGLAVENEQFF.

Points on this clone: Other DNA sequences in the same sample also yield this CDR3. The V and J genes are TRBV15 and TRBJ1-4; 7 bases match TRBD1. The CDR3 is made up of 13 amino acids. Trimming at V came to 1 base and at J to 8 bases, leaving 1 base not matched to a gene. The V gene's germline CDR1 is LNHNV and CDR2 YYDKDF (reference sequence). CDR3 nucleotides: TGTGCCACCAGCAGAGGCAGGGGGGAAAAACTGTTTTTT. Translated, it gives CATSRGRGEKLFF.

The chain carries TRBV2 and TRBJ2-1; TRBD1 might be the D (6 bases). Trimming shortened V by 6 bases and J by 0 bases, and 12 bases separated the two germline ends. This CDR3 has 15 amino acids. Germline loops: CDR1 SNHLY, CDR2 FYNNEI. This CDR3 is CASRFQGSSYNEQFF. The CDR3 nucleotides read TGTGCCAGCAGATTCCAGGGGAGCTCCTACAATGAGCAGTTCTTC.